This is a list of T cell receptor beta chains from one sample in a study of Ad26.COV2.S vaccination and SARS-CoV-2 variants. The assay was immunoSEQ multiplex PCR, and TCRdb's table has in-frame clones only and misses some. The data show around 170,000 clones, with 70% to 90% seen just once and 4.5% to 7.5% held by the top ten. Material: peripheral blood, obtained after recovery from COVID-19. Receptors originate from a human donor who had recovered from COVID-19. Each CDR3 is given with its conserved first and last residue. Each record gives: D gene, J gene, V gene, clone size, CDR3 DNA, CDR3 protein. A D gene is named only where the DNA matches it firmly. A row's size may be missing; if present it is once, few, many or a size class.

D gene: NA; J gene: TRBJ2-1; V gene: TRBV7-3; clone size: NA; CDR3 DNA: TGTGCCAGCAGCTTAAGGTGGGAGTCGTACAATGAGCAGTTCTTC; CDR3 protein: CASSLRWESYNEQFF
D gene: TRBD2; J gene: TRBJ2-7; V gene: TRBV5-1; clone size: NA; CDR3 DNA: TGCGCCAGCAGCTCGCCTAGCGGGGGGGCTTCCTACGAGCAGTACTTC; CDR3 protein: CASSSPSGGASYEQYF
D gene: TRBD1; J gene: TRBJ1-1; V gene: TRBV30; clone size: NA; CDR3 DNA: TGTGCCTGGGGACAGGGAAGGGGGTTAACTGAAGCTTTCTTT; CDR3 protein: CAWGQGRGLTEAFF
D gene: TRBD2; J gene: TRBJ2-7; V gene: TRBV3-1/TRBV3-2; clone size: NA; CDR3 DNA: TGTGCCAGCAGCCAAGGAAGGACTAGCGGGACTATCGAGCAGTACTTC; CDR3 protein: CASSQGRTSGTIEQYF
D gene: NA; J gene: TRBJ2-5; V gene: TRBV30; clone size: NA; CDR3 DNA: TGTGCCTGGAGTCCCGGGAGTTGGGAGACCCAGTACTTC; CDR3 protein: CAWSPGSWETQYF
D gene: TRBD1; J gene: TRBJ2-7; V gene: TRBV5-1; clone size: NA; CDR3 DNA: TGCGCCAGCAGCTTGACAGGGGTGTACGAGCAGTACTTC; CDR3 protein: CASSLTGVYEQYF
D gene: NA; J gene: TRBJ1-2; V gene: TRBV15; clone size: few; CDR3 DNA: TGTGCCACCAGCAGAGATGGGACACCCTGGGGTGATGGCTACACCTTC; CDR3 protein: CATSRDGTPWGDGYTF
D gene: NA; J gene: TRBJ1-2; V gene: TRBV7-9; clone size: NA; CDR3 DNA: TGTGCCAGCAGCTTAGTTGACGACCCAACGTACTATGGCTACACCTTC; CDR3 protein: CASSLVDDPTYYGYTF
D gene: NA; J gene: TRBJ2-4; V gene: TRBV21-1; clone size: NA; CDR3 DNA: TGTGCCAGCAGCACAAGACTAGCCCTAGCCAAAAACATTCAGTACTTC; CDR3 protein: CASSTRLALAKNIQYF
D gene: TRBD1; J gene: TRBJ1-1; V gene: TRBV15; clone size: NA; CDR3 DNA: TGTGCCACCAGCACCGCCGGGACAGGGCTCACTGAAGCTTTCTTT; CDR3 protein: CATSTAGTGLTEAFF
D gene: TRBD1; J gene: TRBJ2-1; V gene: TRBV20-1; clone size: NA; CDR3 DNA: TGCAGTGCATGGGACAGGGCCGAGCAGTTCTTC; CDR3 protein: CSAWDRAEQFF